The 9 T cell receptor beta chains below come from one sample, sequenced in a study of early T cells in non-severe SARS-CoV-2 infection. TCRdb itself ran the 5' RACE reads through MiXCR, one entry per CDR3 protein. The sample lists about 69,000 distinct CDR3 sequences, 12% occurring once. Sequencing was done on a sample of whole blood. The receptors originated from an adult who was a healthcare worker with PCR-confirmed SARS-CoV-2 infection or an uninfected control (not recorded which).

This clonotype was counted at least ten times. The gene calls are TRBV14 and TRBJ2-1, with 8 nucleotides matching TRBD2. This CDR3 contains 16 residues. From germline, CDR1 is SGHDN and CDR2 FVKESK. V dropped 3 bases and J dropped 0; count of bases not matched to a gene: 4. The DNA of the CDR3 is TGTGCCAGCAGCCATAGTAGCGGGATCTCCTACAATGAGCAGTTCTTC. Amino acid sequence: CASSHSSGISYNEQFF.

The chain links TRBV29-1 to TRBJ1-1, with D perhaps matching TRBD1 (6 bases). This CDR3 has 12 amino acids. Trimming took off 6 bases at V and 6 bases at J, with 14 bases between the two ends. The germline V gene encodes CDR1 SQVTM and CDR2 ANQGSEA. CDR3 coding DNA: TGCAGCGTGTACAGGGAAACATCTGAAGCTTTCTTT. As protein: CSVYRETSEAFF.

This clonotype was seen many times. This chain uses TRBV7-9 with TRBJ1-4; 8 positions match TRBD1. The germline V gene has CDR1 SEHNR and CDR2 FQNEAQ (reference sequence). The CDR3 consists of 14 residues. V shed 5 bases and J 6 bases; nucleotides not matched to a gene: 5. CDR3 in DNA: TGTGCCAGCAGCCTTAACAGGGGGGATGAAAAACTGTTTTTT. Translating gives CASSLNRGDEKLFF.

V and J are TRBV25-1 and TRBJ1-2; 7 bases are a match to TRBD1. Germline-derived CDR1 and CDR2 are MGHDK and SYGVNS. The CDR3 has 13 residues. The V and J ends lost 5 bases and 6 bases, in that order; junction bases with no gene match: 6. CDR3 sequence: CASSWRQGNGYTF. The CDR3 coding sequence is TGTGCCAGCAGTTGGAGACAGGGCAATGGCTACACCTTC.

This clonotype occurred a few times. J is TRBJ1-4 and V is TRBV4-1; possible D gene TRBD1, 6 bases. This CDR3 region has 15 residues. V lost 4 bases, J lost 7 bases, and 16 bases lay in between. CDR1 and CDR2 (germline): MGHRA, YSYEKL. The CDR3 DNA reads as TGCGCCAGCAGCCCGAGCCCGGGGGCAACTGAAAAACTGTTTTTT. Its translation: CASSPSPGATEKLFF.

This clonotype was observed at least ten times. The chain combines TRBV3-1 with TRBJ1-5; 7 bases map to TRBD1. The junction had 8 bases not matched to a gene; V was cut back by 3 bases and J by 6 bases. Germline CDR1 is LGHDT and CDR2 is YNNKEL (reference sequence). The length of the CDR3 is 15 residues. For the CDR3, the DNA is TGTGCCAGCAGCCACGAGGCAGGGGGAAGTCAGCCCCAGCATTTT. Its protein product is CASSHEAGGSQPQHF.

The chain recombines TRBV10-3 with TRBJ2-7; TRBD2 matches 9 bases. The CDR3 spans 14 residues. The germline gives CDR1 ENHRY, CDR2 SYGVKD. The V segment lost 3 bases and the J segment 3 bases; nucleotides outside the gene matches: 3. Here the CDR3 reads CAISDSSGDYEQYF. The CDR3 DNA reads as TGTGCCATCAGTGACTCTAGCGGGGACTACGAGCAGTACTTC.

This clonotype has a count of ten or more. CDR3: CASSLGDRASNQPQHF. Written as DNA, the CDR3 is TGCGCCAGCAGCTTGGGGGACAGGGCCAGCAATCAGCCCCAGCATTTT. The rearrangement links TRBV5-1 to TRBJ1-5, with 9 bases fitting TRBD1. CDR1 and CDR2 (germline): SGHRS, YFSETQ. The J segment lost 1 base and the V segment lost 0 bases, leaving 2 bases of the junction unmatched. This CDR3 has 16 amino acids.

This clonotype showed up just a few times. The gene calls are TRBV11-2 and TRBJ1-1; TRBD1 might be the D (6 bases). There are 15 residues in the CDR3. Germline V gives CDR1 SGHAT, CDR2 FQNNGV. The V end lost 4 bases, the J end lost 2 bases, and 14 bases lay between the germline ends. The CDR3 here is CASSSGAGLNTEAFF. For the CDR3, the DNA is TGTGCCAGCAGCTCAGGGGCGGGCCTAAACACTGAAGCTTTCTTT.